This record covers a single T cell receptor (beta chain). Its antigen is unidentified. As for time point: cycle 4 day 1 (C4D1), after 5 to 7 weeks of nivolumab. Brentuximab vedotin exposure varied, and every patient relapsed after autologous stem cell transplantation. Complete response, partial response or progressive disease constituted the best response categories observed. The data are from a study of PD-1 blockade in classical Hodgkin lymphoma. The CDR3 is 13 amino acids. Looked up from germline, CDR1 is SGHTA and CDR2 is FQGNSA. V lost 5 bases, J lost 1 base, and 8 bases lay in between. Libraries were prepared by immunoSEQ multiplex PCR; TCRdb keeps only in-frame clonotypes and omits some of them. In the table there are approximately 89,000 clones, 75% to 85% of which are singletons. The study's findings and limits: Baseline diversity was lower in partial responders and progressors than complete responders.

Material: peripheral blood mononuclear cells (PBMCs), obtained before the fourth cycle of nivolumab. This chain joins TRBV7-2 and TRBJ1-1; D not resolved. This receptor was taken from a human donor with classical Hodgkin lymphoma. DNA for the CDR3: TGTGCCAGCAGCATCTCACAGAACACTGAAGCTTTCTTT. Amino acid sequence: CASSISQNTEAFF.